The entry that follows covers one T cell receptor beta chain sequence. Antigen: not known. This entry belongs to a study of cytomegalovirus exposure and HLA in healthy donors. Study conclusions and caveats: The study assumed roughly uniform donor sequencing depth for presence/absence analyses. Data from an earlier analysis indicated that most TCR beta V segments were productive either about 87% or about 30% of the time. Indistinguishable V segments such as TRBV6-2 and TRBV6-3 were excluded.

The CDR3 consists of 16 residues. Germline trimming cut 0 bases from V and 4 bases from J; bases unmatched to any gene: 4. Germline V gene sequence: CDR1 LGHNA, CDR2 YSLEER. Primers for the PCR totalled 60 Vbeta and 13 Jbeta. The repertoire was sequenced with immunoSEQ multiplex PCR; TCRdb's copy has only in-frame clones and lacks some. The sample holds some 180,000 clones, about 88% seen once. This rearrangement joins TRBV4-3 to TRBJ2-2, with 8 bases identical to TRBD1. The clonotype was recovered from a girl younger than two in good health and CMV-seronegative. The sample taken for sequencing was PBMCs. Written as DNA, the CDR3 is TGCGCCAGCAGCCAAGAGGACAGGGTGTTCACCGGGGAGCTGTTTTTT. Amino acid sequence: CASSQEDRVFTGELFF.